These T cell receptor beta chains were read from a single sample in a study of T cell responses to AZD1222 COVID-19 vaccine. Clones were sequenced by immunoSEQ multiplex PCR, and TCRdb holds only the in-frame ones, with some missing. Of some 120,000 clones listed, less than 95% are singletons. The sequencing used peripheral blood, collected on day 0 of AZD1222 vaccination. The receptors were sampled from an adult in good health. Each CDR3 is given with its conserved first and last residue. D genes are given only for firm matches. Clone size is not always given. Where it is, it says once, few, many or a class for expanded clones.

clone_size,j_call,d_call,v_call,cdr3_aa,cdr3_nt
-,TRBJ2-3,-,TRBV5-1,CASSFARGGGTDTQYF,TGCGCCAGCAGCTTCGCGAGGGGCGGAGGCACAGATACGCAGTATTTT
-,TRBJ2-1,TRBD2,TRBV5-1,CASSPSAGANEQFF,TGCGCCAGCAGCCCGAGCGCGGGAGCCAATGAGCAGTTCTTC
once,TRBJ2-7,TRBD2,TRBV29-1,CSVEKAAGTSREQYF,TGCAGCGTTGAAAAAGCTGCTGGGACTAGCCGAGAGCAGTACTTC
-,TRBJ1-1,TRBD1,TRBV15,CATSRTGTGVNTEAFF,TGTGCCACCAGCAGAACCGGGACAGGGGTGAACACTGAAGCTTTCTTT
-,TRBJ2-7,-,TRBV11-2,CASSLNPGPSYEQYF,TGTGCCAGCAGCCTTAATCCGGGACCGTCATACGAGCAGTACTTC
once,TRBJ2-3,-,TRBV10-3,CAISESPFTGPGDTDTQYF,TGTGCCATCAGTGAGAGCCCCTTTACTGGTCCCGGGGACACAGATACGCAGTATTTT
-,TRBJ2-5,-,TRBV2,CASSVQQGPETQYF,TGTGCCAGCAGTGTTCAACAGGGCCCAGAGACCCAGTACTTC
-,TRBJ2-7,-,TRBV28,CASGPIGASAHYEQYF,TGTGCCAGCGGCCCGATTGGGGCTAGCGCCCACTACGAGCAGTACTTC
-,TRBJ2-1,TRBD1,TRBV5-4,CASSGGQAHNEQFF,TGTGCCAGCAGCGGGGGACAGGCTCACAATGAGCAGTTCTTC
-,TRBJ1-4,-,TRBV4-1,CASSTPAIGTNEKLFF,TGCGCCAGCTCAACGCCAGCGATCGGAACTAATGAAAAACTGTTTTTT
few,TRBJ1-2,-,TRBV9,CASSAPGPLGYGYTF,TGTGCCAGCAGCGCCCCCGGGCCCCTAGGGTATGGCTACACCTTC
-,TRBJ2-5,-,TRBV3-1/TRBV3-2,CASSQAYSRETQYF,TGTGCCAGCAGCCAAGCTTACAGTAGAGAGACCCAGTACTTC
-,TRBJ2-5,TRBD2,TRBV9,CASSVESGRAQETQYF,TGTGCCAGCAGCGTAGAGAGCGGGAGGGCCCAAGAGACCCAGTACTTC
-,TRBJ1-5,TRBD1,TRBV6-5,CASRTGGDQPQHF,TGTGCCAGCAGAACAGGGGGCGATCAGCCCCAGCATTTT